The 20 T cell receptor beta chains below were found in one sample sequenced in a study of T cells after yellow fever vaccination. TCRdb passed the 5' RACE reads through MiXCR, listing each CDR3 protein once. The sample carries around 50,000 distinct CDR3 sequences, about 7.4% recorded once. Sequenced material: CD8+ T cells sorted from PBMCs, taken around 15 days after the first yellow fever vaccination. The receptors stem from a man younger than 30 who received the YFV17D yellow fever vaccine.

The genes are TRBV7-6 and TRBJ2-3; the D gene is possibly TRBD2 (6 bases). V was trimmed by 3 bases and J by 2 bases, leaving 15 bases between them. Germline CDR1 is SGHVS and CDR2 is FNYEAQ. CDR3 length: 16 residues. In DNA form, the CDR3 reads TGTGCCAGCAGCTTGGGGGGAACCCCCTACACAGATACGCAGTATTTT. Residues: CASSLGGTPYTDTQYF.

In this sample, this clonotype turned up many times. The chain is built from TRBV25-1 and TRBJ2-7, with D possibly matching TRBD1 (5 bases). CDR1 and CDR2 (germline): MGHDK, SYGVNS. V lost 4 bases and J lost 2, with 9 bases in between. The CDR3 is 13 residues long. In DNA, the CDR3 is TGTGCCAGCAGTGGCCAGGGTCCCTACGAGCAGTACTTC. This translates into CASSGQGPYEQYF.

This clonotype has a count of ten or more. This chain uses TRBV7-8 with TRBJ2-7, with a weak D call TRBD1 (6 bases). The CDR3 consists of 16 residues. CDR1 is SGHVS, CDR2 FQNEAQ, per germline. V lost 5 bases and J lost 2, with 19 bases in between. The CDR3 spells CASSPSFAGATYEQYF. Here the CDR3 DNA reads TGTGCCAGCAGCCCAAGCTTCGCAGGGGCCACCTACGAGCAGTACTTC.

This clonotype was counted between two and nine times. The rearrangement joins TRBV12-3 or TRBV12-4 to TRBJ2-1; D perhaps matches TRBD1 (5 bases). This CDR3 is 13 amino acids long. Trimming removed 5 bases at V and 6 bases at J, with 11 bases between. The CDR3 nucleotides are TGTGCCAGCAGTCAAGGGGCCTTCAATGAGCAGTTCTTC. Residues: CASSQGAFNEQFF.

This clonotype was seen ten or more times. The chain carries TRBV20-1 and TRBJ2-5; no reliable D call. There are 16 residues in the CDR3. Germline V gene data show CDR1 as DFQATT and CDR2 as SNEGSKA (reference sequence). Trimming removed 4 bases at V and 2 bases at J, with 20 bases between. CDR3 nucleotide sequence: TGCAGTGCTACGAATGGGCGGATCAATATTCAAGAGACCCAGTACTTC. Translating it yields CSATNGRINIQETQYF.

There are a few counts of this clonotype. The genes are TRBV19 and TRBJ2-1; 8 bases map to TRBD1. V lost 3 bases and J lost 7; bases outside the gene matches: 5. This CDR3 spans 14 amino acids. CDR1 and CDR2 (germline): LNHDA, SQIVND (reference sequence). For the CDR3, the DNA is TGTGCCAGTAGTATGTGGCAGGGGGCGAATGAGCAGTTCTTC. Its translation: CASSMWQGANEQFF. Using reference TRBV19 and TRBJ2-1 for the parts outside the CDR3, the full variable domain is DGGITQSPKYLFRKEGQNVTLSCEQNLNHDAMYWYRQDPGQGLRLIYYSQIVNDFQKGDIAEGYSVSREKKESFPLTVTSAQKNPTAFYLCASSMWQGANEQFFGPGTRLTVL.

This clonotype came up many times. The CDR3: CASSLGSGLNTEAFF. The CDR3 nucleotides read TGTGCCAGCAGCTTAGGATCAGGCCTGAACACTGAAGCTTTCTTT. The chain carries TRBV7-2 and TRBJ1-1; no clear D. CDR3 length: 15 amino acids. With 1 base removed from V and 0 bases from J, the gap between germline ends came to 9 bases. Germline CDR1 reads SGHTA; CDR2 reads FQGNSA.

This clonotype was seen repeatedly, ten times or more. This sequence joins TRBV7-2 and TRBJ1-2; D unresolved. The germline V gene encodes CDR1 SGHTA and CDR2 FQGNSA. The CDR3 consists of 15 residues. The germline V and J ends were trimmed by 1 base and 1 base, with 10 bases remaining between them. CDR3 coding DNA: TGTGCCAGCAGCTTAGTCCCCGGGAGTAACTATGGCTACACCTTC. Translation: CASSLVPGSNYGYTF.

The chain employs TRBV4-2 and TRBJ1-5; D ambiguous. Germline CDR1 is LGHNA and CDR2 is YNFKEQ. This CDR3 is built from 16 residues. The germline V and J ends were trimmed by 0 bases and 3 bases, with 12 bases remaining between them. CDR3 sequence (DNA): TGTGCCAGCAGCCAAGAATTGGGAGACAACAATCAGCCCCAGCATTTT. It encodes CASSQELGDNNQPQHF.

This clonotype was found many times. This rearrangement joins TRBV15 to TRBJ2-1, with D perhaps given as TRBD1 or TRBD2 (5 bases each). Germline loops: CDR1 LNHNV, CDR2 YYDKDF (reference sequence). V lost 3 bases, J lost 4 bases, and 16 bases lay in between. The CDR3 extends over 16 amino acids. Here the CDR3 reads CATSRGISGPYNEQFF. Here the CDR3 DNA reads TGTGCCACCAGCAGGGGGATTTCGGGGCCATACAATGAGCAGTTCTTC. Supplemented by reference TRBV15 and TRBJ2-1, the full variable domain reads DAMVIQNPRYQVTQFGKPVTLSCSQTLNHNVMYWYQQKSSQAPKLLFHYYDKDFNNEADTPDNFQSRRPNTSFCFLDIRSPGLGDTAMYLCATSRGISGPYNEQFFGPGTRLTVL.

The sample holds many counts of this clonotype. J is TRBJ2-5 and V is TRBV4-2, with 12 bases that match TRBD1. With V trimmed by 0 bases and J by 5 bases, 10 bases remained unmatched. Germline CDR1 and CDR2: LGHNA and YNFKEQ. This CDR3 is 18 amino acids long. The CDR3 sequence is CASSQEGTGGASWETQYF. CDR3 nucleotide sequence: TGTGCCAGCAGCCAAGAAGGGACAGGGGGCGCATCTTGGGAGACCCAGTACTTC.

This clonotype occurred many times. The rearrangement uses TRBV5-6 and TRBJ2-1, with no clear D. V was cut by 4 bases and J by 10 bases, with 9 bases left in between. The CDR3 is 11 residues long. CDR1 SGHDT and CDR2 YYEEEE come from the germline V gene. CDR3 in amino acids: CASSVSVEQFF. The CDR3, as DNA: TGTGCCAGCAGCGTAAGCGTAGAGCAGTTCTTC.

This clonotype was seen once. A much larger clone differs from this one at a single base, so this may be a read error. The rearrangement uses TRBV28 and TRBJ2-5, with D perhaps TRBD1 (5 bases). From germline, CDR1 is MDHEN and CDR2 SYDVKM. The CDR3 has 15 residues. Trimming took 5 bases from V and 3 from J, leaving 16 bases between them. DNA of the CDR3: TGTGCCAGCAGTAACGGACAAGGAGTAAAAGAGACCCAGTACTTC. Its translation: CASSNGQGVKETQYF.

This clonotype was observed many times. V is TRBV6-2 or TRBV6-3 and J is TRBJ1-5; perhaps TRBD1 as D (5 bases). This CDR3 is 14 amino acids long. Between the trimmed V and J ends, which lost 6 bases and 2 bases, there was a span of 11 bases. The germline CDR1 and CDR2 sequences are MNHEY and SVGEGT. The CDR3 is CASSQTEGNQPQHF. CDR3 sequence (DNA): TGTGCCAGCAGCCAGACAGAGGGCAATCAGCCCCAGCATTTT.

V is TRBV12-5 and J is TRBJ1-1, with 10 bases lining up with TRBD1. CDR1 LGHNT and CDR2 FRNRAP come from the germline V gene. The CDR3 spans 14 residues. V lost 5 bases and J lost 7; bases outside the gene matches: 7. The CDR3 loop reads CASGPGTGVLEAFF. The DNA of the CDR3 is TGTGCTAGTGGTCCTGGGACAGGGGTCCTTGAAGCTTTCTTT.

This clonotype was recorded many times. The chain is built from TRBV6-5 and TRBJ2-3; D call uncertain. Deletions cut 6 bases from V and 6 bases from J, with 19 bases between. The CDR3 loop spans 15 amino acids. The germline gives CDR1 MNHEY, CDR2 SVGAGI. CDR3 nucleotides: TGTGCCAGCAGCGCCGATGACCCATACCCCGATACGCAGTATTTT. The encoded protein is CASSADDPYPDTQYF.

This clonotype has at least ten counts. In DNA, the CDR3 is TGCGCCAGCAGCCATCCCGGGGGGTCGAGAGGTTCACCCCTCCACTTT. Residues: CASSHPGGSRGSPLHF. The chain is built from TRBV4-3 and TRBJ1-6; a weak D match, TRBD1 (5 bases). V was clipped by 3 bases and J by 9 bases, with 18 bases between them. CDR1 and CDR2 (germline): LGHNA, YSLEER. The CDR3 loop spans 16 amino acids.

This clonotype was recorded many times. The chain recombines TRBV14 with TRBJ2-1; 7 nucleotides line up with TRBD1. Germline CDR1 and CDR2: SGHDN and FVKESK. The length of the CDR3 is 15 residues. Trimming removed 1 base from V and 2 bases from J; junction bases left unmatched: 2. CDR3 in amino acids: CASSQGTGTYNEQFF. CDR3 nucleotides: TGTGCCAGCAGCCAAGGGACAGGAACCTACAATGAGCAGTTCTTC.

Many counts were recorded for this clonotype. The J gene is TRBJ2-7, the V gene TRBV5-6, with D tentatively TRBD1 (5 bases). Germline CDR1 reads SGHDT; CDR2 reads YYEEEE. V dropped 0 bases and J dropped 3 bases, with 7 bases sitting between them. This CDR3 contains 13 residues. CDR3 region: CASSLGQRYEQYV. The CDR3 bases are TGTGCCAGCAGCTTGGGACAGCGCTACGAGCAGTACGTC.

This clonotype was found many times. This sequence joins TRBV5-5 and TRBJ2-7; TRBD2 matches 8 bases. The junction had 4 bases not matched to a gene; V was cut back by 0 bases and J by 2 bases. The CDR3 loop spans 15 amino acids. Per germline, CDR1 SGHKS and CDR2 YYEKEE (reference sequence). This CDR3 reads CASSLAGGFPYEQYF. CDR3 nucleotide sequence: TGTGCCAGCAGCTTGGCGGGAGGGTTTCCCTACGAGCAGTACTTC.